The present entry profiles one T cell receptor beta chain with its context. These data originate in a study of blood T cell repertoires in COVID-19. Generated by immunoSEQ multiplex PCR, the TCRdb table keeps only in-frame clones and is missing some. Of about 130,000 clones detected, approximately 80% appear once; the ten largest clones hold over 9%. Germline loops: CDR1 LNHDA, CDR2 SQIVND (reference sequence). Trimming at V came to 5 bases and at J to 2 bases, leaving 11 bases not matched to a gene. CDR3 length: 17 residues. This chain connects TRBV19 to TRBJ1-5; 8 bases are a match to TRBD1. The sample was peripheral blood. This receptor was taken from a woman between 55 and 75 years old with acute or convalescent COVID-19. CDR3 in DNA: TGTGCCAGTAGTTGGTTCTCGGACAGGGTTGGCAATCAGCCCCAGCATTTT. Protein sequence: CASSWFSDRVGNQPQHF.